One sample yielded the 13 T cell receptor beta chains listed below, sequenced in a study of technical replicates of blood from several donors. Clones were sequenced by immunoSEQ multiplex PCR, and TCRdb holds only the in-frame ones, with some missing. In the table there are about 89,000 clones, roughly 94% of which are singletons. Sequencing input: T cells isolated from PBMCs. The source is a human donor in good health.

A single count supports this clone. For the CDR3, the DNA is TGTGCCAGCGGGATTACAGGGGACTATGGCTACACCTTC. It codes for CASGITGDYGYTF. V usage is TRBV11-3 and J usage is TRBJ1-2; 7 bases line up with TRBD1. The V gene's germline CDR1 is SGHNT and CDR2 YENEEA. The ends lost 8 bases at V and 3 bases at J; junction bases unmatched: 6. The CDR3 is 13 amino acids.

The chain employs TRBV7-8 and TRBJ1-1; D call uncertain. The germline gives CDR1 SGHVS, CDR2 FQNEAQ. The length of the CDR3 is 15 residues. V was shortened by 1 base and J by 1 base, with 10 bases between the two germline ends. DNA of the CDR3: TGTGCCAGCAGCTTAGGAGCGGGCTCGAACACTGAAGCTTTCTTT. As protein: CASSLGAGSNTEAFF.

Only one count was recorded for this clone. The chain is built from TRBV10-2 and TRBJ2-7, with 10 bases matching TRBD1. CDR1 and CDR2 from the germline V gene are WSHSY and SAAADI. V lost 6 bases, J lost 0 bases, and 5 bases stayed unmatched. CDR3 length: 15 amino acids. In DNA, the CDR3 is TGCGCCAGCAGGGAGGGACAGGGGCCCTCCTACGAGCAGTACTTC. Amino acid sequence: CASREGQGPSYEQYF.

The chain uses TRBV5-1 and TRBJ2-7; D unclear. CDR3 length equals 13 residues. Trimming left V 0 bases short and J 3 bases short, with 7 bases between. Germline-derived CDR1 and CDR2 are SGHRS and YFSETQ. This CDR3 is CASSLAPYYEQYF. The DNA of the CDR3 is TGCGCCAGCAGCTTGGCCCCCTACTACGAGCAGTACTTC. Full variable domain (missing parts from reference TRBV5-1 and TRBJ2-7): KAGVTQTPRYLIKTRGQQVTLSCSPISGHRSVSWYQQTPGQGLQFLFEYFSETQRNKGNFPGRFSGRQFSNSRSEMNVSTLELGDSALYLCASSLAPYYEQYFGPGTRLTVT.

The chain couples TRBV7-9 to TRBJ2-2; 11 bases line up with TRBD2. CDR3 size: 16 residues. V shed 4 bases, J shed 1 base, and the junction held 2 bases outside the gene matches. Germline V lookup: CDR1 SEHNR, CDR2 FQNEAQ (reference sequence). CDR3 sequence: CASSSLAGGNTGELFF. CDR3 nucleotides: TGTGCCAGCAGCTCCCTAGCGGGAGGGAACACCGGGGAGCTGTTTTTT. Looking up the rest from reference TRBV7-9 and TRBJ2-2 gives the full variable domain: DTGVSQNPRHKITKRGQNVTFRCDPISEHNRLYWYRQTLGQGPEFLTYFQNEAQLEKSRLLSDRFSAERPKGSFSTLEIQRTEQGDSAMYLCASSSLAGGNTGELFFGEGSRLTVL.

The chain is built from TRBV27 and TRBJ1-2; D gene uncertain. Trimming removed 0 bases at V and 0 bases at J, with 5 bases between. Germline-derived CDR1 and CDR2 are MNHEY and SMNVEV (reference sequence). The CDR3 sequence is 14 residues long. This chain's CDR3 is CASSLSWPNYGYTF. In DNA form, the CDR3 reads TGTGCCAGCAGTTTATCTTGGCCTAACTATGGCTACACCTTC.

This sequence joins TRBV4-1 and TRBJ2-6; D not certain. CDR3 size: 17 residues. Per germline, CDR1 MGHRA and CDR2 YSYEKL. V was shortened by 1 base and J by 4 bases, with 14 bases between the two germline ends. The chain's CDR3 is CASSQGPVIAGANVLTF. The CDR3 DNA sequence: TGCGCCAGCAGCCAAGGTCCTGTGATAGCCGGGGCCAACGTCCTGACTTTC.

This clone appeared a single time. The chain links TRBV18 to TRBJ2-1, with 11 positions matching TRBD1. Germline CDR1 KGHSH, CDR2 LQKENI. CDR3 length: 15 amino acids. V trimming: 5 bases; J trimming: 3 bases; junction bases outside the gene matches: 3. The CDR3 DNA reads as TGTGCCAGCTCAGCCGGGACAGGGGGCTACAATGAGCAGTTCTTC. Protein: CASSAGTGGYNEQFF.

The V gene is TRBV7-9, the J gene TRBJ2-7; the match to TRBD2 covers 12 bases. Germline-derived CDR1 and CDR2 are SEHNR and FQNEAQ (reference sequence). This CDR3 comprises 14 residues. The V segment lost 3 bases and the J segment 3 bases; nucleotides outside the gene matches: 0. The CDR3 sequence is CASSLGLAGYEQYF. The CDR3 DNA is TGTGCCAGCAGCTTGGGACTAGCGGGCTACGAGCAGTACTTC.

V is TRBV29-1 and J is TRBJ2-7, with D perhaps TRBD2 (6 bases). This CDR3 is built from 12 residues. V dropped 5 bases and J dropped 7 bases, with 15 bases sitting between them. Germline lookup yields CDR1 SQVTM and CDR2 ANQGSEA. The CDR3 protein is CSVRGSVGEQYF. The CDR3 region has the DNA TGCAGCGTTCGGGGGTCGGTGGGGGAGCAGTACTTC.

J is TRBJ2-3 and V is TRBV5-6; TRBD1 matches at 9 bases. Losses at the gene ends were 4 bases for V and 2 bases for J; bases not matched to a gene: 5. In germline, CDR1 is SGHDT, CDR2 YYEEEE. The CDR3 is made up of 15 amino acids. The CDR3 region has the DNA TGTGCCAGCAGCATGCGGGACAGGGTCACAGATACGCAGTATTTT. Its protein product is CASSMRDRVTDTQYF. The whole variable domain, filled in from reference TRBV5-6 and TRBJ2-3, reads DAGVTQSPTHLIKTRGQQVTLRCSPKSGHDTVSWYQQALGQGPQFIFQYYEEEERQRGNFPDRFSGHQFPNYSSELNVNALLLGDSALYLCASSMRDRVTDTQYFGPGTRLTVL.

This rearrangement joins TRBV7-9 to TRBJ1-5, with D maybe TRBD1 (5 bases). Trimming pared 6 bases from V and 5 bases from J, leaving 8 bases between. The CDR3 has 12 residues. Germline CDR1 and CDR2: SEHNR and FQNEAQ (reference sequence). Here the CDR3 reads CASSAQDQPQHF. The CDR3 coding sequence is TGTGCCAGCAGTGCACAGGATCAGCCCCAGCATTTT. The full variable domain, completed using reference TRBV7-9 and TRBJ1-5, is DTGVSQNPRHKITKRGQNVTFRCDPISEHNRLYWYRQTLGQGPEFLTYFQNEAQLEKSRLLSDRFSAERPKGSFSTLEIQRTEQGDSAMYLCASSAQDQPQHFGDGTRLSIL.

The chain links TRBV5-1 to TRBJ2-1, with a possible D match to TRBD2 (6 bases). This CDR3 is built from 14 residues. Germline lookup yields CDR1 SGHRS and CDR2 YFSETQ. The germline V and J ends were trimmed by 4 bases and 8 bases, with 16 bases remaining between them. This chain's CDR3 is CASSGERGWDEQFF. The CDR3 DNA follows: TGCGCCAGCAGCGGCGAACGGGGGTGGGATGAGCAGTTCTTC.